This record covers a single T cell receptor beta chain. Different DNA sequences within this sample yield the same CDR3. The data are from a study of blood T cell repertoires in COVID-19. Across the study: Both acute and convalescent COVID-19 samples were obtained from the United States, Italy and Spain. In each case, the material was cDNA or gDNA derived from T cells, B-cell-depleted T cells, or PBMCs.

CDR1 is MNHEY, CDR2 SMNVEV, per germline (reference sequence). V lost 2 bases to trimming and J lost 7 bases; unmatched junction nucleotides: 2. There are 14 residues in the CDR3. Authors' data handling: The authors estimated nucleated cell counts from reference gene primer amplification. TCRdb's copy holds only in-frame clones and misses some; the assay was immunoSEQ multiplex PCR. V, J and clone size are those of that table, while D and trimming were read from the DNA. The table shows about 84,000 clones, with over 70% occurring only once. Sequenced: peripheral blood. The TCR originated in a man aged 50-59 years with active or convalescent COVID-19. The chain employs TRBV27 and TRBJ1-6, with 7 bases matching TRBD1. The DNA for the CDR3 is TGTGCCAGCAGTTTAAGGGACAGAAATTCACCCCTCCACTTT. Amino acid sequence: CASSLRDRNSPLHF.